Sequencing of this T cell receptor (beta chain) was carried out in a study of cytomegalovirus exposure and HLA in healthy donors (dated 2017 in TCRdb). Regarding the study in general: According to an earlier analysis of a few hundred of the donors, about 179 million T cells yielded 117 million unique TCR beta sequences and about 300 Gb of sequence data. On average, over 200,000 unique TCR beta nucleotide sequences were sequenced per donor among 350 to 400 genotyped donors of the cohort, with around 19% of those sequences being non-productive. A later analysis re-analyzed previously published TCR beta repertoires from 500 to 700 donors and added high-resolution HLA genotyping to study TCR occurrence patterns. An early release covering roughly 640 HLA-typed donors comprised approximately 290 gigabases of sequencing data and around 80 million unique TCR sequences. Along with the roughly 610-subject first cohort, a separate validation cohort of over a hundred different subjects was used. HLA typing included class I and class II loci at four-digit resolution. All discovery cohort repertoires had been generated on a single sequencing platform. About five DR-DQ haplotypes were treated as single units for association and clustering because of strong linkage in the cohort. The study aimed to test whether cataloging public T cell receptors could reveal signatures of past pathogen exposure. A later genetic analysis used genome-wide SNP genotypes for about 65% of the roughly 670 donors, treating that subset as a discovery cohort. Of the roughly 430 genotyped donors, around 81% fell in the genetic ancestry cluster associated with self-reported Caucasian donors. Rather than using new phenotypic data, the later analysis identified candidate immune exposures from TCR beta sequences and from how often those sequences occurred across donors. To predict cytomegalovirus infection status, the study brought together high-throughput TCR immunosequencing, statistical association of individual TCRs with disease status, and machine learning. Alongside the repertoire data, information on donor age, sex, ethnicity and CMV serostatus was compiled. An earlier analysis of 450 to 750 of the donors used high-throughput TCR beta sequencing to judge whether each TCR beta V gene segment behaved as functional or pseudogenic. The T cell repertoires of some 670 subjects were profiled by immunosequencing and related to cytomegalovirus serostatus. Typing coverage differed by locus: A, B, C, DRB1 and DQB1 were typed in roughly 620-630 donors, DQA1 in 522, DPA1 in 606, and DPB1 in 472. The research as a whole found: Roughly uniform sequencing depth across donors was assumed in presence/absence analyses, although this assumption may not hold. Correlated functional status among segregating V segments might reflect linkage disequilibrium, but an unknown experimental factor could not be ruled out. In a later analysis, the rate of TCR association differed among HLA loci, with DRB1 alleles having the most associated TCRs and HLA-C alleles having the fewest. In vitro tests confirmed that a few of the cytomegalovirus-associated TCR beta chains recognize cytomegalovirus antigens. Compared with the approximately 670-donor mean, donors in an Asian-associated ancestry cluster had fewer N-insertions in productive TCRs, according to a later genetic analysis. According to a later analysis, parvovirus B19, influenza, CMV and Epstein-Barr virus appeared linked to several top co-occurrence clusters. In both the original and validation cohorts, the classifier was reported to diagnose cytomegalovirus status with high specificity and sensitivity. Because counts were too low, seventeen rarely observed V segments, including chromosome 9 orphons, were excluded from the earlier analysis of 587 of the donors. Specific HLA alleles were associated with roughly 17,000 TCR beta sequences at a false discovery rate of 0.05 in a later analysis. This cohort had only TCR beta chains sequenced, and the lack of alpha or paired-chain data limited which features could be detected. A group of highly shared sequence variants was considered likely to be a technical artifact of the sequencing pipeline. A further reported finding was that TCR beta sequences accurately predicted the HLA-A and HLA-B alleles for most subjects in the first cohort. Most TCR sequences were seen in very few donors, while some public TCRs were found in many individuals. A total of 150 or so TCR beta chains were listed by the study as associated with cytomegalovirus. Some IMGT-functional V segments, including TRBV6-2 and TRBV6-3, could not be distinguished by the 87-base-pair reads and were therefore excluded. Strong co-occurrence of HLA alleles, especially DR and DQ, made assigning TCR associations to individual alleles difficult. Immune exposure information for the cohort was limited to CMV serostatus. Because HLA typing was missing for some donors at each locus, association tests included only the typed subset. In a later genetic analysis, a missense DCLRE1C variant was associated with V-gene and J-gene trimming of TCR beta chains, and the association was replicated in an independent cohort. An earlier analysis of around 500 of the donors showed that most TCR beta V segments appeared in productive rearrangements either about 87% or about 30% of the time, which broadly matched IMGT annotations. Most CMV-associated TCR beta chains appeared to be HLA-restricted in a later analysis, and the HLA associations seemed to be driven largely by CMV exposure. The authors suggested that the approach could potentially be generalized to other disease states and immunological phenotypes. Compared with equally common non-associated chains, HLA-associated TCR beta chains in a later analysis were more clonally expanded and had lower generation probabilities.

The cohort comprised some 730 healthy bone marrow donors. At the time of sampling, all cohort members were nominally healthy, though unrecorded immune exposures were likely present. The donor tested CMV seropositive, placing the donor among the roughly 300 seropositive members of the cohort. A peripheral blood sample was provided by each donor, and peripheral blood mononuclear cells were used for TCR beta sequencing. The Qiagen DNeasy Blood Extraction Kit was used to extract genomic DNA from the blood cell samples. The library came from the immunoSEQ multiplex PCR assay. For the multiplex PCR, a mixture combining 60 forward primers for TCR Vbeta segments and 13 reverse primers for TCR Jbeta segments was used. The CDR3 region of rearranged TCR beta genes was amplified from genomic DNA by a multiplex PCR assay. The amplified TCR beta libraries were sequenced on the Illumina HiSeq System as 87-base-pair reads. The authors' analysis ran thus. Across the 700 or so repertoires, a later analysis counted 80 million or so unique TCR beta chains, roughly 11 million of which were shared by at least two donors. A nearest-neighbor algorithm error-corrected the raw reads and collapsed the reads into unique sequences, merging closely related sequences to remove PCR and sequencing errors. To assign V, D and J gene segments, CDR3 sequences were aligned to IMGT reference sequences. Each retained sequence needed at least a six-nucleotide match to both a V gene segment and a J gene segment. A rearrangement was called productive if the CDR3 had no stop codons and remained in frame with V and J, and every other rearrangement was called non-productive. Following IMGT convention, CDR3 was defined as the stretch from the second conserved V-encoded cysteine up to the conserved J-encoded phenylalanine. In an earlier analysis of just under 600 of the donors, sequences lacking an unambiguous match to a single V gene segment were excluded. An earlier analysis of several hundred of the donors called V segments functional above 56.7% productive rearrangements and segregating when the between-donor standard deviation exceeded 5%. A statistical classification framework was built to diagnose cytomegalovirus status from the catalog of TCR beta chain sequences. A later analysis assigned V and J genes by comparing TCR nucleotide sequences with IMGT/GENE-DB human TR gene sequences. The TCRdist pipeline was used in a later analysis to assign CDR3 sequences and most-parsimonious VDJ recombination scenarios. A later analysis defined each TCR beta chain by its CDR3 amino acid sequence plus V-gene family, and excluded reads lacking a unique V-gene family. A later analysis removed 592 highly shared, low-generation-probability nucleotide sequences to deal with suspected cross-contamination and a sequencing artifact. In a later analysis, a clonal expansion index was calculated for each public chain from normalized within-repertoire ranks of inferred template counts. Generation probabilities in a later analysis came from a VDJ recombination model fitted to out-of-frame rearrangements, and those results were checked against IGoR. Hypergeometric tests were used in a later analysis to score TCR-TCR, TCR-HLA and TCR-CMV co-occurrence, with a repertoire-size bias correction applied to the TCR pairs. A later analysis estimated false discovery rates by permuting HLA or CMV assignments 20 times. In a later analysis, co-occurring TCRs were grouped using DBSCAN, with TCRdist sequence similarity added in when clustering inside HLA-allele-positive subsets. Co-occurrence clustering excluded repertoires with fewer than 30,000 or more than 120,000 public chains, plus five with anomalous nucleotide sharing. Here the immuneACCESS table is served through TCRdb, limited to in-frame sequences with V and J called. Missing clones are a known gap in these copies; in checked studies unresolved V genes cover under half, and the rest lacks a known reason. D and trimming come from the DNA, and the V and J calls and clone size come from that table. The sample table lists roughly 100,000 clones, 65% to 85% of them with a count of one. The ten largest clones add up to roughly 5% of the sample.

Including the terminal cysteine and phenylalanine, the CDR3 comprises 14 residues. Here the CDR3 DNA is all that survives: 42 bases in frame from base 1. The germline V gene encodes CDR1 SEHNR and CDR2 FQNEAQ (reference sequence). Concerning this clone itself: It has no known antigen specificity. No quality values exist for individual bases; no much larger clone is one base distant.

The TCR originated in a man aged 35 to 55 in good health and CMV-seropositive. Recombination connected TRBV7-9 to TRBJ2-5; 7 bases in the middle match TRBD1. Judging by the DNA end, TRBJ2-7 fits better; the J call may be wrong. What was sequenced was PBMCs. DNA sequence: TGTGCCAGCAGCGAATACGGGACAGTTTACGAGCAGTACTTC. Its translation is CASSEYGTVYEQYF.